Sequencing of this T cell receptor beta chain was carried out in a study of T-cell memory formation after mild COVID-19. Background on the study: Most TCR clusters belonged to a single donor. Overall study results and limits: The finding that pre-infection memory included some responding clones suggested that cross-reactive memory joined.

A 5'RACE reaction primed in the constant segment made cDNA libraries of TCR alpha and TCR beta, and these carried sample barcodes and UMIs. Via MiXCR, TCRdb re-called the 5' RACE reads, giving one row per CDR3 protein. The sample contains about 360,000 distinct CDR3 sequences, about an eighth of which appear only once. A remark on this clonotype: The antigen remains unidentified.

Looked up from germline, CDR1 is SGHDN and CDR2 is FVKESK. The CDR3 sequence is 17 residues long. V was clipped by 2 bases and J by 0 bases; unmatched bases: 9. The rearrangement links TRBV14 to TRBJ2-5; 7 bases map to TRBD2. The sample was PBMCs or a T cell subset sorted from them (not recorded which). The receptor was derived from a man between 18 and 35 years old who had mild COVID-19 (a few samples of this study predate the infection). Cell type and time point are not known. CDR3 amino acids: CASSQKGGGAYQETQYF. The CDR3 nucleotides are TGTGCCAGCAGCCAAAAAGGCGGGGGAGCGTACCAAGAGACCCAGTACTTC.